A single sample gave rise to the 7 T cell receptor beta chains below, sequenced in a study of blood T cell repertoires in COVID-19 (dated by TCRdb to the early 2020s). The library came from the immunoSEQ multiplex PCR assay. TCRdb mirrors the immuneACCESS table, restricted to in-frame sequences. Some clones are absent from its copies; in checked studies, under half trace to an unresolved V gene, and the reason for the others is unknown. This sample is represented by approximately 150,000 clones; around 90% of them were singletons. Just under 0.95% of the sample is taken by the ten largest. Sequences were obtained from peripheral blood. The receptor set was obtained from a woman between 45 and 60 years old with acute or convalescent COVID-19.

This sequence joins TRBV29-1 and TRBJ2-2; possible D gene TRBD1, 7 bases. The CDR3 loop spans 14 amino acids. Germline V gene sequence: CDR1 SQVTM, CDR2 ANQGSEA. Trimming pared 6 bases from V and 3 bases from J, leaving 14 bases between. The CDR3 loop is CSVAGQSYTGELFF. The DNA for the CDR3 is TGCAGCGTCGCGGGACAGAGTTACACCGGGGAGCTGTTTTTT.

The rearrangement uses TRBV10-1 and TRBJ2-3; no clear D. V dropped 0 bases and J dropped 0 bases, with 7 bases sitting between them. Per germline, CDR1 WNHNN and CDR2 SYGVQD (reference sequence). CDR3 length equals 15 residues. The CDR3 here is CASSESLLSTDTQYF. DNA of the CDR3: TGCGCCAGCAGTGAGTCGTTACTCAGCACAGATACGCAGTATTTT.

The J gene is TRBJ2-4, the V gene TRBV21-1; the table assigns TRBD2, which was not confirmed against the DNA. TRBV21-1 is flagged as a pseudogene. This CDR3 contains 21 residues. As DNA, the CDR3 is TGTGCCAGCAGCACCTCCACCCAGACTAGCGGGAGGGTGCTAGCCAAAAACATTCAGTACTTC. It is translated as CASSTSTQTSGRVLAKNIQYF.

This sequence joins TRBV7-3 and TRBJ2-1, with D perhaps TRBD2 (6 bases). CDR1 is SGHTA, CDR2 FQGTGA, per germline. The CDR3 has 16 amino acids. With 1 base removed from V and 3 bases from J, the gap between germline ends came to 13 bases. For the CDR3, the DNA is TGTGCCAGCAGCTTAATGTTGACGGGAGACTACAATGAGCAGTTCTTC. It is translated as CASSLMLTGDYNEQFF.

The chain carries TRBV12-5 and TRBJ1-3; 7 bases line up with TRBD1. The V and J ends lost 6 bases and 2 bases, in that order; junction bases with no gene match: 4. The germline V gene encodes CDR1 LGHNT and CDR2 FRNRAP. The CDR3 is 14 residues long. The CDR3 bases are TGTGCTAGTGGCTCGCAGGGGGCTGGAAACACCATATATTTT. Amino acid sequence: CASGSQGAGNTIYF.

This clone was counted ten times or more. The CDR3 DNA follows: TGCGCCAGCAGCGCCGGACAGGGGCTAGACGAGCAGTACTTC. This sequence encodes CASSAGQGLDEQYF. This chain joins TRBV5-1 and TRBJ2-7; 9 nucleotides line up with TRBD1. The V gene's germline CDR1 is SGHRS and CDR2 YFSETQ. CDR3 size: 14 residues. J lost 5 bases, V lost 4 bases, and 7 bases had no gene match. Full variable domain (missing parts from reference TRBV5-1 and TRBJ2-7): KAGVTQTPRYLIKTRGQQVTLSCSPISGHRSVSWYQQTPGQGLQFLFEYFSETQRNKGNFPGRFSGRQFSNSRSEMNVSTLELGDSALYLCASSAGQGLDEQYFGPGTRLTVT.

The V gene is TRBV24-1, the J gene TRBJ2-5, with 12 bases matching TRBD1. From germline, CDR1 is KGHDR and CDR2 SFDVKD. The CDR3 contains 15 residues. Trimming at V came to 7 bases and at J to 5 bases, leaving 7 bases not matched to a gene. This CDR3 is CATRGRDRGRETQYF. CDR3 nucleotide sequence: TGTGCCACCAGGGGGAGGGACAGGGGGCGGGAGACCCAGTACTTC.